This entry describes one TCR beta chain. This specimen comes from a study of blood T cells in healthy people across ages. A second PCR of about 7 to 11 cycles used a sample-barcoded 5' primer and a J-beta primer mix. TCRdb re-called the 5' RACE reads with MiXCR, one entry per CDR3 protein. The data hold roughly 1,000,000 distinct CDR3 sequences, with about 25% observed a single time. CDR1 is MNHNY and CDR2 is SVGAGI in the germline V gene (reference sequence). This CDR3 is 16 amino acids long. The V and J ends lost 2 bases and 1 base respectively, with 9 bases between them. These data were likewise used in another study, on T cells of mothers and their children. From that second work: In both related and unrelated pairs, TCR recombination output is shaped similarly by thymic selection.

The clonotype was recovered from a girl aged 2 to 9 in good health. V gene TRBV6-6 combines with J gene TRBJ2-6; the D is unclear. The sample comprised blood. The CDR3: CASSYTLNSGANVLTF. The CDR3 bases are TGTGCCAGCAGTTACACATTGAATTCTGGGGCCAACGTCCTGACTTTC.